This TCR beta chain was documented in a study of CD8 T cells in Susac syndrome. General observations from the study: Acknowledgment was made by the study that its TCR sequencing and HLA analysis involved a relatively small number of individuals.

Reverse transcription of 0.5 to 1 ug RNA was performed with random hexamers. TCR beta CDR3 was amplified by immunoSEQ covering 54 Vbeta and 13 Jbeta. TCRdb analysed the immunoSEQ multiplex PCR reads with MiXCR anew, one entry per CDR3 protein. The sample carries over 95,000 distinct CDR3 sequences, about 90% recorded once. Matching for age and sex applied to the controls, who were healthy donors. Negative isolation yielded CD4+ and CD8+ T cells, and FACS enriched TEMRA cells. Worth noting for this clonotype: The antigen is unknown.

The specimen was CD8+ T cells from PBMCs. The TCR sequence derives from a human donor in good health.

CDR3 loop: CSVLSGGLGHGYTF. The DNA of the CDR3 is TGCAGCGTCTTAAGCGGGGGGCTTGGCCATGGCTACACCTTC. The rearrangement joins TRBV29-1 to TRBJ1-2, with a weak D call TRBD1 (6 bases). CDR3 length equals 14 residues. The ends were cut back, 6 bases at V and 6 bases at J, with 20 bases in the middle. CDR1 and CDR2 (germline): SQVTM, ANQGSEA. Complete variable domain (other parts from reference TRBV29-1 and TRBJ1-2): SAVISQKPSRDICQRGTSLTIQCQVDSQVTMMFWYRQQPGQSLTLIATANQGSEATYESGFVIDKFPISRPNLTFSTLTVSNMSPEDSSIYLCSVLSGGLGHGYTFGSGTRLTVV.